These T cell receptor beta chains were read from a single sample in a study of regulatory T cells in long-lasting Graves disease. Using its own MiXCR run on the multiplex PCR reads, TCRdb lists one record per CDR3 protein. The data contain 390,000 or so distinct CDR3 sequences, roughly 24% of them singletons. The sequencing used peripheral blood mononuclear cells (PBMCs), collected when the disease was refractory, from a patient treated with antithyroid drugs. Source of these receptors: a woman in her thirties or forties with Graves disease. The CDR3 runs from the conserved cysteine through the conserved F or W. Each record gives: CDR3 length, V gene, clone size, J gene, CDR3 protein. Rows give clone size only sometimes, using once, few, many, or a class for an expanded clone.

>17|TRBV14|few|TRBJ2-4
CASSQVSRGESKNIQYF
>12|TRBV12-3/TRBV12-4|many|TRBJ2-7
CASSHRGMEQYF
>12|TRBV7-9|.|TRBJ2-3
CASSFSVDTQYF
>13|TRBV14|.|TRBJ2-7
CASSRSESYEQYF
>14|TRBV20-1|many|TRBJ2-5
CSAAAGTQGETQYF
>15|TRBV3-1|.|TRBJ2-7
CASSLVGGRSYEQYF
>15|TRBV2|.|TRBJ2-3
CASSDQRGSTDTQYF
>14|TRBV24-1|few|TRBJ2-6
CATARGSGANVLTF
>15|TRBV4-1|.|TRBJ1-6
CASSQEGQGNSPLHF
>14|TRBV10-1|many|TRBJ1-5
CASVPARSNQPQHF